This T cell receptor (beta chain) originates from a study of CD8+CD57+ T cells in acquired aplastic anemia (dated by TCRdb to the late 2010s). In terms of the full investigation: DNA extracted from sorted CD4+ and CD8+ cells had a mean of about 3.3 ug, with a range of 0.2 to 27.4 ug. Mean read counts for healthy donor samples were around 10 million for CD4+ cells and about 12 million for CD8+ cells.

This clonotype showed up just once. It lacks a known antigen. Per-base qualities were not stored, and no clone one base away is much larger. One read alone makes for weak evidence. The CDR3 measures 13 amino acids from cysteine to phenylalanine. Just CDR3 DNA is preserved here, 39 bases in frame from base 1. The junction carries 11 bases between V and J, which are trimmed by 8 bases and 0 bases respectively. CDR1 MNHEY and CDR2 SVGAGI were looked up in the germline V gene. The study deep-sequenced TCR repertoires of sorted CD4+ and CD8+ blood T cells from severe aplastic anemia patients and healthy subjects. Ficoll-Paque density gradient centrifugation was used to isolate peripheral blood mononuclear cells. CD4+ and CD8+ T cells were sorted by FACS or magnetic beads before DNA extraction. The research as a whole found: Patients and healthy controls showed no significant difference in CD8+ Simpson's diversity (P=0.060). Although 25 to 30 CD8+ CDR3 sequences were shared by patients and controls, these sequences appeared highly expressed in patients and within the immunodominant clones of patients.

Profiling of TCR beta VDJ combinations and CDR3 sequences used genomic DNA as the template. An Illumina HiSeq 2000 was the platform used for TCR repertoire sequencing. Per the authors' processing: Repertoire assessment relied on Simpson's diversity index, CDR3 size and DJ length profiles, and TRBV/TRBJ rearrangement plots. The most abundant DNA sequence in the deep sequencing data was taken as the immunodominant clone. CDR3 amino acid sequences were checked for sharing between subjects and were compared against published repertoires and the VDJdb database. TCRdb handled the public reads itself, with Q25 trimming in fastp and clone calling in MiXCR, and kept productive beta chains. Identical CDR3 proteins give one entry, which carries the most common genes and DNA. These V and J calls rely on TCRdb rather than the paper's analysis. The sample data list some 200,000 distinct CDR3 sequences, and over 60% of these were observed just once. Of the sample, 25% to 30% is held by the ten largest clones.

The clonotype was recovered from a human donor in good health. The chain is assembled from TRBV6-5 and TRBJ2-7; no D segment can be confidently identified. The sample was sorted CD4+, CD8+, or CD8+CD57+ T cells (not recorded which) from PBMCs. The CDR3 is CASGSRSSYEQYF. In nucleotides, the sequence is TGTGCCAGCGGCTCCAGGAGCTCCTACGAGCAGTACTTC.